This TCR beta chain was profiled in a study of regulatory T cells in long-lasting Graves disease. Study-level information: Newly diagnosed Graves' patients had under 3 months of antithyroid drugs.

At least ten counts were recorded for this clonotype. Noted time point: newly diagnosed GD, antithyroid drugs for less than 3 months. Following extraction of RNA from PBMCs, that RNA was used to make the TCR library. The patients were enrolled through endocrinology in Xi'an, China. Trimming removed 5 bases at V and 5 bases at J, with 13 bases between. There are 14 residues in the CDR3. CDR1 is SGHAT and CDR2 is FQNNGV in the germline V gene. In building TCR beta libraries, iRepertoire HTBI primers were used together with Arm-PCR of CDR3 regions. In the study's own analysis: The study identified around 62 TRBV and approximately 14 TRBJ segments across samples. TCRdb analysed the multiplex PCR reads with MiXCR anew, one entry per CDR3 protein. The V and J calls were not made by the authors but by TCRdb's processing. The sample includes about 210,000 distinct CDR3 sequences, 15% to 20% of them seen just once.

These data are also associated with another study on T cells in Graves' hyperthyroidism and ophthalmopathy. This second study notes: Primed by the HTBI set, a first-round RT-PCR was run on the TCR CDR3.

V gene TRBV11-2 combines with J gene TRBJ1-5, with D possibly being TRBD1 (5 bases). Sequenced material: peripheral blood mononuclear cells (PBMCs), taken at new diagnosis, from a patient treated with antithyroid drugs. The origin of this receptor is a young woman with Graves disease. CDR3 coding DNA: TGTGCCAGCAGCCCCTGGGGGTTCGATCAGCCCCAGCATTTT. Protein: CASSPWGFDQPQHF.